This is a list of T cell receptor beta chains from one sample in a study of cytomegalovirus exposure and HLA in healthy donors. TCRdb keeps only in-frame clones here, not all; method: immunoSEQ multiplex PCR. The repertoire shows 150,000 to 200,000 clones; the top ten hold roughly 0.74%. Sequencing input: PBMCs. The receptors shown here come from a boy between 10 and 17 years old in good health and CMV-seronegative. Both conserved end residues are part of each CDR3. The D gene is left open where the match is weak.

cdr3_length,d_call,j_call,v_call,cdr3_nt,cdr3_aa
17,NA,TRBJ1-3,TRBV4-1,TGCGCCAGCAGCCAAGAAACAGGGACCATGTCTGGAAACACCATATATTTT,CASSQETGTMSGNTIYF
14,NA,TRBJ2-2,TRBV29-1,TGCAGCGTTGAGCGGCTGGGGAACACCGGGGAGCTGTTTTTT,CSVERLGNTGELFF
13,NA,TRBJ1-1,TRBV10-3,TGTGCCATCAGTGAGTCGATAGATTCTGAAGCTTTCTTT,CAISESIDSEAFF
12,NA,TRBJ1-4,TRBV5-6,TGTGCCAGCAGCCGCGGTAATGAAAAACTGTTTTTT,CASSRGNEKLFF
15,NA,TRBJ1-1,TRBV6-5,TGTGCCAGCAGTTACTCGGAGGCTCTGGGCACTGAAGCTTTCTTT,CASSYSEALGTEAFF
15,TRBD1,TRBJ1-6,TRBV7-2,TGTGCCAGCAGCCTCCGGACAGGAGATTCTGCACCCCTCCACTTT,CASSLRTGDSAPLHF
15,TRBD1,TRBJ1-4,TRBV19,TGTGCCAGTAGCTCCGAGGGGGCGCGAAATGAAAAACTGTTTTTT,CASSSEGARNEKLFF
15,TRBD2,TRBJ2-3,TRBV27,TGTGCCAGCAGTTTTCACCCGTCGGGAGGAGATACGCAGTATTTT,CASSFHPSGGDTQYF
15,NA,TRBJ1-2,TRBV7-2,TGTGCCAGCACCAACGTGCAGGGGCGGAACTATGGCTACACCTTC,CASTNVQGRNYGYTF
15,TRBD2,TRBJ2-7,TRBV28,TGTGCCAGCAGTTCCCCGCGGGGGGCCTTAGGTGAGCAGTACTTC,CASSSPRGALGEQYF
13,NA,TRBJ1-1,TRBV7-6,TGTGCCAGCAGCTTAGATGGGGGCGCTGAAGCTTTCTTT,CASSLDGGAEAFF
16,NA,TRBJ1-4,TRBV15,TGTGCCACCAGCGGTAGACAGCAGACAACTAATGAAAAACTGTTTTTT,CATSGRQQTTNEKLFF
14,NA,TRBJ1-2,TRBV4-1,TGCGCCAGCAGCCAGACACGTGGGCCCTTTGGCTACACCTTC,CASSQTRGPFGYTF
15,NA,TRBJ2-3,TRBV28,TGTGCCAGCAGTCCCCGGACAACCCTCATGGATACGCAGTATTTT,CASSPRTTLMDTQYF
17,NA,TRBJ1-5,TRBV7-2,TGTGCCAGCAGCTTAGTACCCGGGACACTGGTAGGTCAGCCCCAGCATTTT,CASSLVPGTLVGQPQHF
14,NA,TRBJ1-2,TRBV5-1,TGCGCCAGCAGCTTGGTGGGGGCAGGGTATGGCTACACCTTC,CASSLVGAGYGYTF
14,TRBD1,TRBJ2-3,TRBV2,TGTGCCAGCACCGGGGACAGGGTGGCAGATACGCAGTATTTT,CASTGDRVADTQYF
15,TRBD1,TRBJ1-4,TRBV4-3,TGCGCCAGCAGCCGGGAAACAGGGGGCGTTGAAAAACTGTTTTTT,CASSRETGGVEKLFF
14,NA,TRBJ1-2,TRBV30,TGTGCCTGGAGGGGAATAGGGGGGGTGCGTGGCTACACCTTC,CAWRGIGGVRGYTF
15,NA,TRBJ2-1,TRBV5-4,TGTGCCAGCAGCCCTTCTCTAGCAGTCTACAATGAGCAGTTCTTC,CASSPSLAVYNEQFF
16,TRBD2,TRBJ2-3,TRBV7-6,TGTGCCAGCAGCCTAACTAGCGGGGGGGGTGCAGATACGCAGTATTTT,CASSLTSGGGADTQYF
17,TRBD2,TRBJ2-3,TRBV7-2,TGTGCCAGCCGGGGGGGGGTGATCCGCTCTAGCACAGATACGCAGTATTTT,CASRGGVIRSSTDTQYF
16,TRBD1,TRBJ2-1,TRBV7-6,TGTGCCAGCAGCTCCTCGGGACAGTACTCCTACAATGAGCAGTTCTTC,CASSSSGQYSYNEQFF
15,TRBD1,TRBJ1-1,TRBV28,TGTGCCAGCAGTTCCCCGGACAGGGGGAACACTGAAGCTTTCTTT,CASSSPDRGNTEAFF
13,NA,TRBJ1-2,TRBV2,TGTGCCAGCAGTGATCAGGGTAACTATGGCTACACCTTC,CASSDQGNYGYTF
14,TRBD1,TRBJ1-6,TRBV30,TGTGCCTGGGGGCGACAGGGCCCCAATTCACCCCTCCACTTT,CAWGRQGPNSPLHF
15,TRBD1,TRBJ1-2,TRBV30,TGTGCCTGGAGTGTATGGGGACAGGGGGTAGGTGGCTACACCTTC,CAWSVWGQGVGGYTF
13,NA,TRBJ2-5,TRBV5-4,TGTGCCAGCAGCTTGAAAGGTGGCGGAGAGCAGTACTTC,CASSLKGGGEQYF
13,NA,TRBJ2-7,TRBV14,TGTGCCAGCAGCCGCGCAGAATGGAGCGAGCAGTACTTC,CASSRAEWSEQYF
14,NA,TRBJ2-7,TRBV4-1,TGCGCCAGCAGCCTTGGAGGGCACCCCTACGAGCAGTACTTC,CASSLGGHPYEQYF
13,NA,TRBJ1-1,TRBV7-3,TGTGCCAGCAGCATCGGGGGGGTCACTGAAGCTTTCTTT,CASSIGGVTEAFF
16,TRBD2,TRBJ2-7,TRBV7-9,TGTGCCAGCACCGACGAAGACGGGGGGGGCTTAAACGAGCAGTACTTC,CASTDEDGGGLNEQYF
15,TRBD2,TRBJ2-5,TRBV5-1,TGCGCCAGCAGCCTCCTAGCGGGGGGGCAAGAGACCCAGTACTTC,CASSLLAGGQETQYF
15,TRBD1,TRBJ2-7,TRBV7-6,TGTGCCAGCAGCCAAGGGGGGACAGGGGAGTTGGAGCAGTACTTC,CASSQGGTGELEQYF
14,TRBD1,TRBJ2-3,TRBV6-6,TGTGCCAGCAGTTACCGGACAGGGTCCGATACGCAGTATTTT,CASSYRTGSDTQYF
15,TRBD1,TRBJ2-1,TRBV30,TGTGCCTGGAGTGGCCGGGACAGGGGGTTGCAGGAGCAGTTCTTC,CAWSGRDRGLQEQFF
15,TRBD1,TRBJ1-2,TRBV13,TGTGCCAGCAGCTCTCGGGGGACAGGGGGCTTTGGCTACACCTTC,CASSSRGTGGFGYTF
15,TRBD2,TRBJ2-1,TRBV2,TGTGCCAGCAGTCTCGGGAGGTTAACCTACAATGAGCAGTTCTTC,CASSLGRLTYNEQFF
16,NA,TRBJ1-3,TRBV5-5,TGTGCCAGCAGCGTTCTACCTCAGGACTCTGGAAACACCATATATTTT,CASSVLPQDSGNTIYF
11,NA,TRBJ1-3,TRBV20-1,TGCAGTGCTAGAGACCCCAGCACCATATATTTT,CSARDPSTIYF
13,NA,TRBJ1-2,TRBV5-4,TGTGCCAGCAGCTTGGGACAGGATCATGGCTACACCTTC,CASSLGQDHGYTF
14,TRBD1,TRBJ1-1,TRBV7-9,TGTGCCAGCAGCTTCGGCAGGGGGGAAACTGAAGCTTTCTTT,CASSFGRGETEAFF
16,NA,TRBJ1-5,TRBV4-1,TGCGCCAGCAGCCCGAGAGGAGGGCAGAGCAATCAGCCCCAGCATTTT,CASSPRGGQSNQPQHF
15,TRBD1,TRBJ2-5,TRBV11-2,TGTGCCAGCAGCTCGGGACAGGGTGTGGGTAAGACCCAGTACTTC,CASSSGQGVGKTQYF
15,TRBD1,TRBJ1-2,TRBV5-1,TGCGCCAGCAGCTTGGGGGACAGAGCTAACTATGGCTACACCTTC,CASSLGDRANYGYTF
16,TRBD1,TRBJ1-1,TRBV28,TGTGCCAGCAGTTTAGCCCCTGCACAGGGGTTTGCTGAAGCTTTCTTT,CASSLAPAQGFAEAFF
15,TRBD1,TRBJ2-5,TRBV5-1,TGCGCCAGCAGACGTCAGACAGGGGGCCAAGAGACCCAGTACTTC,CASRRQTGGQETQYF